What follows are 7 T cell receptor beta chains derived from one specimen sequenced in a study of blood T cell repertoires in COVID-19. Profiling relied on immunoSEQ multiplex PCR, and the TCRdb table lists in-frame clones only, not all of them. The sample lists around 81,000 clones, about 89% seen once, with about 2.1% in the top ten. The sequencing sample was made of peripheral blood. The receptors were gathered from a woman aged 60 to 75 with acute or convalescent COVID-19.

This rearrangement joins TRBV6-5 to TRBJ1-1, with D maybe TRBD1 (5 bases). The ends were cut back, 7 bases at V and 0 bases at J, with 12 bases in the middle. CDR1 and CDR2 (germline): MNHEY, SVGAGI. The CDR3 sequence is 14 residues long. CDR3 nucleotide sequence: TGTGCCAGCAATAATAGACAGATGAACACTGAAGCTTTCTTT. Protein product: CASNNRQMNTEAFF.

The chain uses TRBV2 and TRBJ1-4, with unresolved D. The CDR3 loop spans 16 amino acids. Germline V gene data show CDR1 as SNHLY and CDR2 as FYNNEI. V dropped 2 bases and J dropped 4 bases, with 14 bases sitting between them. CDR3 sequence (DNA): TGTGCCAGCAGTGAATACGGCCAGGCTGATAATGAAAAACTGTTTTTT. It yields the protein CASSEYGQADNEKLFF.

The chain has TRBV18 and TRBJ1-1, with TRBD1 matching over 7 bases. Germline V lookup: CDR1 KGHSH, CDR2 LQKENI. The CDR3 runs 15 residues. After removal of 3 bases from V and 1 base from J, the junction contained 5 bases not matched to a gene. CDR3 sequence (DNA): TGTGCCAGCTCACCGGGACAGTTGGGGAACACTGAAGCTTTCTTT. Encoded protein: CASSPGQLGNTEAFF.

As DNA, the CDR3 is TGTGCCAGCAGCTCCGGGACAGGATACTACGAGCAGTACTTC. It translates to CASSSGTGYYEQYF. The chain is built from TRBV3-1 (or the pseudogene TRBV3-2) and TRBJ2-7; 8 bases agree with TRBD1. Trimming cost V 5 bases and J 3 bases; bases outside gene matches: 6. The V gene's germline CDR1 is LGHDT and CDR2 YNNKEL (reference sequence). This CDR3 comprises 14 residues.

This chain connects TRBV4-1 to TRBJ2-7, with 8 bases lining up with TRBD2. V gave up 1 base and J gave up 5 bases; unmatched junction bases: 4. There are 14 residues in the CDR3. Per germline, CDR1 MGHRA and CDR2 YSYEKL. CDR3 in DNA: TGCGCCAGCAGCCAAGTTGCGGGAGGCCACGAGCAGTACTTC. It is translated as CASSQVAGGHEQYF.

The chain recombines TRBV18 with TRBJ1-1; possibly TRBD1 for D (5 bases). This CDR3 has 13 residues. In germline, CDR1 is KGHSH, CDR2 LQKENI. V dropped 5 bases and J dropped 6 bases, with 13 bases sitting between them. CDR3 sequence: CASSSLGGAEAFF. The CDR3 DNA reads as TGTGCCAGCTCATCCCTGGGGGGGGCTGAAGCTTTCTTT.

The V call is TRBV10-3, the J call TRBJ2-6, with 7 nucleotides matching TRBD2. Germline lookup yields CDR1 ENHRY and CDR2 SYGVKD. The length of the CDR3 is 16 residues. Germline trimming cut 4 bases from V and 0 bases from J; bases unmatched to any gene: 3. The CDR3 loop is CAISGGLFSGANVLTF. Written as DNA, the CDR3 is TGTGCCATCAGTGGGGGACTATTCTCTGGGGCCAACGTCCTGACTTTC.